These T cell receptor beta chains were read from a single sample in a study of shared clonotypes between healthy human individuals. Method: immunoSEQ multiplex PCR; TCRdb's copy keeps in-frame clones and lacks some. The data contain about 520,000 clones, over 70% of them singletons. The sample taken for sequencing was PBMCs. The receptors shown here come from a woman in her forties in good health. Some clones in this sample may be carry-over from other donors' samples. The CDR3 runs from the conserved cysteine through the conserved F or W. The order of the fields is clone size, J gene, V gene, D gene, CDR3 protein, CDR3 DNA. The D gene is left open where the match is weak. Not all rows give a size; the values are once, few, many and, for expanded clones, a class.

clone size: .
J gene: TRBJ1-1
V gene: TRBV11-2
D gene: .
CDR3 protein: CASSVTRQIMNTEAFF
CDR3 DNA: TGTGCCAGCAGCGTAACCCGACAGATAATGAACACTGAAGCTTTCTTT

clone size: once
J gene: TRBJ2-3
V gene: TRBV29-1
D gene: .
CDR3 protein: CSVEAQRLALSTDTQYF
CDR3 DNA: TGCAGCGTTGAAGCCCAACGATTAGCGCTCAGCACAGATACGCAGTATTTT

clone size: once
J gene: TRBJ1-1
V gene: TRBV29-1
D gene: .
CDR3 protein: CSVGQGPNTEAFF
CDR3 DNA: TGCAGCGTTGGGCAGGGCCCGAACACTGAAGCTTTCTTT

clone size: .
J gene: TRBJ2-3
V gene: TRBV11-2
D gene: .
CDR3 protein: CASSASTDTQYF
CDR3 DNA: TGTGCCAGCAGCGCGAGCACAGATACGCAGTATTTT

clone size: once
J gene: TRBJ1-5
V gene: TRBV7-2
D gene: .
CDR3 protein: CASSLLSGSNQPQHF
CDR3 DNA: TGTGCCAGCAGCTTATTGTCAGGTAGCAATCAGCCCCAGCATTTT

clone size: .
J gene: TRBJ1-5
V gene: TRBV28
D gene: .
CDR3 protein: CASSFGRYSNQPQHF
CDR3 DNA: TGTGCCAGCAGTTTCGGGCGGTATAGCAATCAGCCCCAGCATTTT

clone size: once
J gene: TRBJ1-2
V gene: TRBV27
D gene: .
CDR3 protein: CASSPDRGYGYTF
CDR3 DNA: TGTGCCAGCAGCCCGGACAGAGGGTATGGCTACACCTTC

clone size: once
J gene: TRBJ1-5
V gene: TRBV6-1
D gene: TRBD1
CDR3 protein: CASSWTGGNQPQHF
CDR3 DNA: TGTGCCAGCTCTTGGACAGGGGGCAATCAGCCCCAGCATTTT

clone size: .
J gene: TRBJ1-5
V gene: TRBV6-5
D gene: .
CDR3 protein: CASSPESTQLQHF
CDR3 DNA: TGTGCCAGCAGCCCCGAGAGTACTCAGCTCCAGCATTTT

clone size: .
J gene: TRBJ2-3
V gene: TRBV30
D gene: .
CDR3 protein: CAWSRLFTDTQYF
CDR3 DNA: TGTGCCTGGAGTAGGTTGTTCACAGATACGCAGTATTTT

clone size: .
J gene: TRBJ2-7
V gene: TRBV28
D gene: TRBD1
CDR3 protein: CASKQGDHSYEQYF
CDR3 DNA: TGTGCCAGTAAACAGGGGGACCACTCCTACGAGCAGTACTTC

clone size: .
J gene: TRBJ1-1
V gene: TRBV9
D gene: .
CDR3 protein: CASSASSGGAGNTEAFF
CDR3 DNA: TGTGCCAGCAGCGCAAGTAGCGGGGGGGCTGGGAACACTGAAGCTTTCTTT

clone size: .
J gene: TRBJ2-7
V gene: TRBV6-5
D gene: .
CDR3 protein: CASRASRGGYEQYF
CDR3 DNA: TGTGCCAGCAGAGCTAGCAGGGGGGGCTACGAGCAGTACTTC

clone size: few
J gene: TRBJ2-3
V gene: TRBV19
D gene: .
CDR3 protein: CASSLGEADTQYF
CDR3 DNA: TGTGCCAGTAGCCTAGGGGAAGCGGATACGCAGTATTTT

clone size: .
J gene: TRBJ2-7
V gene: TRBV4-2
D gene: .
CDR3 protein: CASSHGTNPYEQYF
CDR3 DNA: TGTGCCAGCAGCCACGGGACAAACCCCTACGAGCAGTACTTC

clone size: many
J gene: TRBJ1-3
V gene: TRBV10-3
D gene: TRBD1
CDR3 protein: CAISESTGGVVDTIYF
CDR3 DNA: TGTGCCATCAGTGAGTCGACAGGGGGGGTCGTGGACACCATATATTTT

clone size: once
J gene: TRBJ2-3
V gene: TRBV7-3
D gene: TRBD2
CDR3 protein: CASSSGTSGSADTQYF
CDR3 DNA: TGTGCCAGCAGCTCCGGGACTAGCGGGAGTGCAGATACGCAGTATTTT

clone size: .
J gene: TRBJ1-3
V gene: TRBV30
D gene: .
CDR3 protein: CAWSVGRAGNTIYF
CDR3 DNA: TGTGCCTGGAGTGTAGGCCGAGCTGGAAACACCATATATTTT

clone size: .
J gene: TRBJ2-3
V gene: TRBV7-3
D gene: .
CDR3 protein: CASSLDGGGTDTQYF
CDR3 DNA: TGTGCCAGCAGCTTAGATGGCGGGGGCACAGATACGCAGTATTTT

clone size: .
J gene: TRBJ2-1
V gene: TRBV6-5
D gene: TRBD1
CDR3 protein: CASSPNRQGGNEQFF
CDR3 DNA: TGTGCCAGCAGTCCAAATAGACAGGGGGGGAATGAGCAGTTCTTC

clone size: .
J gene: TRBJ1-2
V gene: TRBV7-8
D gene: .
CDR3 protein: CASSALGGARGYTF
CDR3 DNA: TGTGCCAGCAGCGCCTTAGGGGGGGCGCGGGGCTACACCTTC

clone size: .
J gene: TRBJ1-4
V gene: TRBV30
D gene: .
CDR3 protein: CALRSGSTNEKLFF
CDR3 DNA: TGTGCCTTGCGATCCGGCTCAACTAATGAAAAACTGTTTTTT

clone size: .
J gene: TRBJ2-6
V gene: TRBV7-9
D gene: .
CDR3 protein: CASSPQGGKLSGANVLTF
CDR3 DNA: TGTGCCAGCAGCCCGCAGGGGGGCAAGCTCTCTGGGGCCAACGTCCTGACTTTC

clone size: .
J gene: TRBJ1-1
V gene: TRBV7-9
D gene: .
CDR3 protein: CASSLDQVIDEAFF
CDR3 DNA: TGTGCCAGCAGCTTAGACCAGGTTATAGATGAAGCTTTCTTT

clone size: .
J gene: TRBJ2-5
V gene: TRBV7-2
D gene: TRBD2
CDR3 protein: CASSPHPLTSGGQETQYF
CDR3 DNA: TGTGCCAGCAGCCCTCACCCCCTAACCAGCGGGGGCCAAGAGACCCAGTACTTC

clone size: .
J gene: TRBJ1-4
V gene: TRBV5-5
D gene: TRBD1
CDR3 protein: CASSSDRGDEKLFF
CDR3 DNA: TGTGCCAGCAGCTCGGACAGGGGGGATGAAAAACTGTTTTTT

clone size: .
J gene: TRBJ1-2
V gene: TRBV29-1
D gene: TRBD1
CDR3 protein: CSVRQGYGYTF
CDR3 DNA: TGCAGCGTACGACAGGGGTATGGCTACACCTTC

clone size: .
J gene: TRBJ2-7
V gene: TRBV28
D gene: .
CDR3 protein: CASTTSVRGHEQYF
CDR3 DNA: TGTGCCAGCACCACCTCGGTGAGGGGCCACGAGCAGTACTTC

clone size: .
J gene: TRBJ1-5
V gene: TRBV28
D gene: .
CDR3 protein: CASGRLDQPQHF
CDR3 DNA: TGTGCCAGCGGTCGTTTAGATCAGCCCCAGCATTTT

clone size: .
J gene: TRBJ2-3
V gene: TRBV2
D gene: .
CDR3 protein: CASSGPSLDTQYF
CDR3 DNA: TGTGCCAGCAGCGGACCGTCTCTGGATACGCAGTACTTT

clone size: .
J gene: TRBJ1-4
V gene: TRBV5-1
D gene: .
CDR3 protein: CASSLSGLNEKLFF
CDR3 DNA: TGCGCCAGCAGCTTGTCGGGGCTTAATGAAAAACTGTTTTTT

clone size: .
J gene: TRBJ2-3
V gene: TRBV5-1
D gene: TRBD1
CDR3 protein: CASSPGTGGTDTQYF
CDR3 DNA: TGCGCCAGCAGCCCCGGGACAGGGGGGACAGATACGCAGTATTTT

clone size: .
J gene: TRBJ2-1
V gene: TRBV5-1
D gene: .
CDR3 protein: CASSLEVAPHEQFF
CDR3 DNA: TGCGCCAGCAGCTTGGAAGTGGCCCCACATGAGCAGTTCTTC

clone size: few
J gene: TRBJ1-6
V gene: TRBV30
D gene: .
CDR3 protein: CAWSEAGQYSPLHF
CDR3 DNA: TGTGCCTGGAGTGAGGCAGGACAATATTCACCCCTCCACTTT

clone size: .
J gene: TRBJ2-7
V gene: TRBV20-1
D gene: .
CDR3 protein: CSTSARCEQYF
CDR3 DNA: TGCAGTACTAGTGCCAGGTGCGAGCAGTACTTC

clone size: .
J gene: TRBJ1-5
V gene: TRBV7-9
D gene: .
CDR3 protein: CASSSGSFNQPQHF
CDR3 DNA: TGTGCCAGCAGCTCGGGCAGCTTCAATCAGCCCCAGCATTTT

clone size: .
J gene: TRBJ2-3
V gene: TRBV5-6
D gene: .
CDR3 protein: CASSSRRTTDTQYF
CDR3 DNA: TGTGCCAGCAGCTCTCGGAGGACTACAGATACGCAGTATTTT

clone size: .
J gene: TRBJ2-1
V gene: TRBV10-2
D gene: .
CDR3 protein: CASRPTLYNEQFF
CDR3 DNA: TGCGCCAGCAGACCAACACTGTACAATGAGCAGTTCTTC

clone size: .
J gene: TRBJ1-1
V gene: TRBV7-3
D gene: TRBD1
CDR3 protein: CASSLMGQGATEAFF
CDR3 DNA: TGTGCCAGCAGCCTCATGGGACAGGGGGCGACTGAAGCTTTCTTT

clone size: many
J gene: TRBJ1-2
V gene: TRBV11-2
D gene: TRBD1
CDR3 protein: CASNRQGEGGYTF
CDR3 DNA: TGTGCCAGCAACCGACAGGGAGAGGGTGGCTACACCTTC

clone size: .
J gene: TRBJ2-2
V gene: TRBV4-3
D gene: .
CDR3 protein: CASSQDTTGPEARHTGELFF
CDR3 DNA: TGCGCCAGCAGCCAAGATACAACCGGCCCCGAGGCTAGACACACCGGGGAGCTGTTTTTT